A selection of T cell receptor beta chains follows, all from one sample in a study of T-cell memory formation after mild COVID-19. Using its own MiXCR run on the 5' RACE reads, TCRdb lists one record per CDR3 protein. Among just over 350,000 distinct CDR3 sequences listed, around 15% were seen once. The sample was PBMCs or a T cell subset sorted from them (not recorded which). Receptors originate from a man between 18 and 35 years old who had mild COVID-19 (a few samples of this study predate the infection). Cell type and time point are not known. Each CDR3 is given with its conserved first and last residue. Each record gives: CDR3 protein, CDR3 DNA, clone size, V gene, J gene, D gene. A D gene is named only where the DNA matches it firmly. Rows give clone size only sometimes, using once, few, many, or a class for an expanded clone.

CDR3aa: CASSEEGLDLALVF
CDR3nt: TGTGCCAGCAGTGAAGAGGGTCTCGATCTCGCCCTGGTTTTC
abundance: few
v_gene: TRBV6-1
j_gene: TRBJ1-2
d_gene: .

CDR3aa: CASSLRGYNEQFF
CDR3nt: TGTGCCAGCAGTTTAAGGGGGTACAATGAGCAGTTCTTC
abundance: many
v_gene: TRBV6-2/TRBV6-3
j_gene: TRBJ2-1
d_gene: .

CDR3aa: CASSQGLVGGSNQPQHF
CDR3nt: TGCGCCAGCAGCCAAGGATTAGTTGGGGGCAGCAATCAGCCCCAGCATTTT
abundance: few
v_gene: TRBV4-1
j_gene: TRBJ1-5
d_gene: .

CDR3aa: CASTYRKETQYF
CDR3nt: TGTGCCAGCACCTACAGGAAAGAGACCCAGTACTTC
abundance: .
v_gene: TRBV6-1
j_gene: TRBJ2-5
d_gene: .

CDR3aa: CASSPLYVDSPLHF
CDR3nt: TGTGCCAGCAGCCCGCTATACGTTGATTCACCCCTCCACTTT
abundance: many
v_gene: TRBV5-6
j_gene: TRBJ1-6
d_gene: .

CDR3aa: CASSRAGGPEYGYTF
CDR3nt: TGTGCCAGCTCCCGCGCAGGGGGCCCGGAGTATGGCTACACCTTC
abundance: .
v_gene: TRBV18
j_gene: TRBJ1-2
d_gene: TRBD1

CDR3aa: CSAPSRGPEKLFF
CDR3nt: TGCAGTGCTCCGTCCAGGGGGCCTGAAAAACTGTTTTTT
abundance: few
v_gene: TRBV20-1
j_gene: TRBJ1-4
d_gene: TRBD1

CDR3aa: CASRQLYYGYTF
CDR3nt: TGTGCCAGCAGACAGCTTTACTATGGCTACACCTTC
abundance: few
v_gene: TRBV6-1
j_gene: TRBJ1-2
d_gene: .

CDR3aa: CSVVRGGGYTF
CDR3nt: TGCAGCGTTGTACGTGGGGGTGGCTACACCTTC
abundance: .
v_gene: TRBV29-1
j_gene: TRBJ1-2
d_gene: .

CDR3aa: CASSLAGKGYTF
CDR3nt: TGTGCCAGCAGCTTAGCGGGCAAGGGCTACACCTTC
abundance: few
v_gene: TRBV11-2
j_gene: TRBJ1-2
d_gene: .

CDR3aa: CASKAALPPMRLHF
CDR3nt: TGTGCCAGCAAAGCCGCCTTGCCGCCTATGAGGCTCCACTTT
abundance: .
v_gene: TRBV6-2/TRBV6-3
j_gene: TRBJ1-6
d_gene: .

CDR3aa: CASSYVASGARDTQYF
CDR3nt: TGTGCCAGCAGTTACGTGGCTAGCGGGGCCAGGGATACGCAGTATTTT
abundance: many
v_gene: TRBV6-5
j_gene: TRBJ2-3
d_gene: TRBD2

CDR3aa: CASSPRGRGHSNEQFF
CDR3nt: TGTGCCAGCAGTCCCCGGGGGAGGGGACACTCCAATGAGCAGTTCTTC
abundance: many
v_gene: TRBV12-3/TRBV12-4
j_gene: TRBJ2-1
d_gene: .

CDR3aa: CASSLRRPRGEQFF
CDR3nt: TGTGCCAGCAGTTTAAGGCGCCCGCGGGGTGAGCAGTTCTTC
abundance: .
v_gene: TRBV28
j_gene: TRBJ2-1
d_gene: .

CDR3aa: CATLCRGHTGANVLTF
CDR3nt: TGTGCCACCCTATGCAGGGGGCATACCGGGGCCAACGTCCTGACTTTC
abundance: .
v_gene: TRBV21-1
j_gene: TRBJ2-6
d_gene: .

CDR3aa: CASSQDPPYDGGYTF
CDR3nt: TGTGCCAGCAGCCAAGACCCTCCTTACGACGGGGGCTACACCTTC
abundance: .
v_gene: TRBV3-1
j_gene: TRBJ1-2
d_gene: .

CDR3aa: CASSQSSSDYGYTF
CDR3nt: TGTGCCAGCAGCCAGAGTAGTTCTGACTATGGCTACACCTTC
abundance: few
v_gene: TRBV7-9
j_gene: TRBJ1-2
d_gene: .

CDR3aa: CASSLDRIYEQYF
CDR3nt: TGTGCCAGCAGCTTGGACAGAATCTACGAGCAGTACTTC
abundance: many
v_gene: TRBV5-5
j_gene: TRBJ2-7
d_gene: .

CDR3aa: CSARPQEAKNIQYF
CDR3nt: TGCAGTGCTAGACCTCAGGAGGCCAAAAACATTCAGTACTTC
abundance: few
v_gene: TRBV20-1
j_gene: TRBJ2-4
d_gene: .

CDR3aa: CASTPRGFTIYF
CDR3nt: TGTGCCAGCACCCCCCGGGGATTCACCATATATTTT
abundance: .
v_gene: TRBV7-9
j_gene: TRBJ1-3
d_gene: .

CDR3aa: CASSLGAVETNLETQYF
CDR3nt: TGTGCCAGCAGCTTAGGGGCGGTCGAGACTAACTTGGAGACCCAGTACTTC
abundance: few
v_gene: TRBV7-6
j_gene: TRBJ2-5
d_gene: .

CDR3aa: CSVDPAEELNTEAFF
CDR3nt: TGCAGCGTTGACCCCGCTGAGGAATTGAACACTGAAGCTTTCTTT
abundance: .
v_gene: TRBV29-1
j_gene: TRBJ1-1
d_gene: .

CDR3aa: CASSLWLAGTYNEQFF
CDR3nt: TGTGCCAGCAGCTTATGGCTAGCCGGGACCTACAATGAGCAGTTCTTC
abundance: few
v_gene: TRBV7-9
j_gene: TRBJ2-1
d_gene: .

CDR3aa: CASSLREQQSNQPQHF
CDR3nt: TGCGCCAGCAGTCTCCGTGAACAGCAGAGCAATCAGCCCCAGCATTTT
abundance: .
v_gene: TRBV4-1
j_gene: TRBJ1-5
d_gene: .

CDR3aa: CASSWTEYNEQFF
CDR3nt: TGTGCCAGTAGTTGGACAGAGTACAATGAGCAGTTCTTC
abundance: few
v_gene: TRBV19
j_gene: TRBJ2-1
d_gene: .

CDR3aa: CASSLVGRDYGYTF
CDR3nt: TGTGCCAGCAGCTTGGTGGGCAGGGACTATGGCTACACCTTC
abundance: few
v_gene: TRBV5-4
j_gene: TRBJ1-2
d_gene: .

CDR3aa: CASSESDAGANVLTF
CDR3nt: TGTGCCAGCAGTGAATCGGACGCTGGGGCCAACGTCCTGACTTTC
abundance: many
v_gene: TRBV2
j_gene: TRBJ2-6
d_gene: .

CDR3aa: CASRTGTLVYEQYF
CDR3nt: TGTGCCAGCAGAACCGGGACCTTAGTCTACGAGCAGTACTTC
abundance: few
v_gene: TRBV2
j_gene: TRBJ2-7
d_gene: .

CDR3aa: CASNVDRGGQPQHF
CDR3nt: TGCGCCAGCAACGTCGACAGGGGTGGCCAGCCCCAGCATTTT
abundance: few
v_gene: TRBV4-1
j_gene: TRBJ1-5
d_gene: TRBD1

CDR3aa: CASTPGLPGTDTQYF
CDR3nt: TGTGCCAGCACCCCGGGACTCCCAGGGACAGATACGCAGTATTTT
abundance: .
v_gene: TRBV12-3/TRBV12-4
j_gene: TRBJ2-3
d_gene: .

CDR3aa: CASSFSPGGSYNEQFF
CDR3nt: TGTGCCAGCAGCTTCTCTCCAGGGGGCTCCTACAATGAGCAGTTCTTC
abundance: few
v_gene: TRBV5-6
j_gene: TRBJ2-1
d_gene: TRBD1

CDR3aa: CASSPRRWGNQPQHF
CDR3nt: TGTGCCAGCAGTCCACGACGTTGGGGGAATCAGCCCCAGCATTTT
abundance: few
v_gene: TRBV28
j_gene: TRBJ1-5
d_gene: .

CDR3aa: CSARGGQGLETQYF
CDR3nt: TGCAGTGCTAGAGGGGGACAGGGACTAGAGACCCAGTACTTC
abundance: .
v_gene: TRBV20-1
j_gene: TRBJ2-5
d_gene: TRBD1

CDR3aa: CASNGGAAYNEQFF
CDR3nt: TGCGCCAGCAACGGGGGGGCCGCCTACAATGAGCAGTTCTTC
abundance: .
v_gene: TRBV5-1
j_gene: TRBJ2-1
d_gene: TRBD2

CDR3aa: CASSFAGGRKLFF
CDR3nt: TGCGCCAGCAGCTTCGCAGGGGGCCGAAAACTGTTTTTT
abundance: many
v_gene: TRBV5-1
j_gene: TRBJ1-4
d_gene: TRBD1

CDR3aa: CASIGFIGETQYF
CDR3nt: TGTGCCAGCATCGGGTTCATTGGGGAGACCCAGTACTTC
abundance: .
v_gene: TRBV7-9
j_gene: TRBJ2-5
d_gene: .

CDR3aa: CASSLVWGAEQFF
CDR3nt: TGTGCCAGCAGCTTAGTCTGGGGGGCCGAGCAGTTCTTC
abundance: .
v_gene: TRBV7-6
j_gene: TRBJ2-1
d_gene: .

CDR3aa: CASSLARASSESGETQYF
CDR3nt: TGTGCCAGCAGCTTAGCGCGAGCTTCTAGCGAAAGTGGAGAGACCCAGTACTTC
abundance: few
v_gene: TRBV7-9
j_gene: TRBJ2-5
d_gene: .

CDR3aa: CASSPRASGGVETQYF
CDR3nt: TGTGCCAGCAGCCCTAGGGCTAGCGGGGGTGTAGAGACCCAGTACTTC
abundance: many
v_gene: TRBV5-5
j_gene: TRBJ2-5
d_gene: TRBD2

CDR3aa: CASSPVQGFDYGYTF
CDR3nt: TGTGCCAGCTCACCCGTACAGGGCTTCGACTATGGCTACACCTTC
abundance: .
v_gene: TRBV18
j_gene: TRBJ1-2
d_gene: .

CDR3aa: CASSFRPSYEQYF
CDR3nt: TGTGCCAGCAGCTTTAGACCCTCCTACGAGCAGTACTTC
abundance: few
v_gene: TRBV12-3/TRBV12-4
j_gene: TRBJ2-7
d_gene: .

CDR3aa: CAISEGGATDTQYF
CDR3nt: TGTGCCATCAGTGAGGGGGGGGCAACAGATACGCAGTATTTT
abundance: .
v_gene: TRBV10-3
j_gene: TRBJ2-3
d_gene: .

CDR3aa: CASSLWQGADNEQFF
CDR3nt: TGCGCCAGCAGCTTGTGGCAGGGGGCCGACAATGAGCAGTTCTTC
abundance: .
v_gene: TRBV5-1
j_gene: TRBJ2-1
d_gene: TRBD1

CDR3aa: CASSLYVGRGERPQHF
CDR3nt: TGTGCCAGCAGCTTGTATGTAGGCAGGGGGGAACGGCCCCAGCATTTT
abundance: many
v_gene: TRBV5-6
j_gene: TRBJ1-5
d_gene: TRBD1

CDR3aa: CASSQMAGGYEQYF
CDR3nt: TGCGCCAGCAGCCAAATGGCGGGGGGATACGAGCAGTACTTC
abundance: few
v_gene: TRBV5-1
j_gene: TRBJ2-7
d_gene: TRBD2

CDR3aa: CASSRKRLGDRDDYEQFF
CDR3nt: TGCGCCAGCAGCCGAAAAAGATTGGGGGACAGGGACGATTATGAGCAGTTCTTC
abundance: many
v_gene: TRBV4-1
j_gene: TRBJ2-1
d_gene: TRBD1

CDR3aa: CASSVDNYNEQFF
CDR3nt: TGTGCCAGCAGCGTAGACAACTACAATGAGCAGTTCTTC
abundance: .
v_gene: TRBV9
j_gene: TRBJ2-1
d_gene: .

CDR3aa: CASSHQEDNEKLFF
CDR3nt: TGCGCCAGCAGCCACCAGGAGGATAATGAAAAACTGTTTTTT
abundance: few
v_gene: TRBV4-1
j_gene: TRBJ1-4
d_gene: .

CDR3aa: CSAAGLDGGADTQYF
CDR3nt: TGCAGCGCTGCAGGATTGGACGGCGGTGCAGATACGCAGTATTTT
abundance: few
v_gene: TRBV29-1
j_gene: TRBJ2-3
d_gene: .

CDR3aa: CASSQEGTTNTGELFF
CDR3nt: TGTGCCAGCAGCCAAGAGGGGACAACGAACACCGGGGAGCTGTTTTTT
abundance: many
v_gene: TRBV4-2
j_gene: TRBJ2-2
d_gene: .

CDR3aa: CASTWTGGYNEQFF
CDR3nt: TGCGCCAGCACCTGGACAGGGGGCTACAATGAGCAGTTCTTC
abundance: .
v_gene: TRBV5-1
j_gene: TRBJ2-1
d_gene: TRBD1

CDR3aa: CASSFGRSYNEQFF
CDR3nt: TGTGCCAGCAGCTTTGGCCGATCCTACAATGAGCAGTTCTTC
abundance: .
v_gene: TRBV11-3
j_gene: TRBJ2-1
d_gene: .

CDR3aa: CASSIFFGAPPGNTIYF
CDR3nt: TGTGCCAGTAGTATATTCTTTGGGGCGCCTCCTGGAAACACCATATATTTT
abundance: .
v_gene: TRBV19
j_gene: TRBJ1-3
d_gene: .